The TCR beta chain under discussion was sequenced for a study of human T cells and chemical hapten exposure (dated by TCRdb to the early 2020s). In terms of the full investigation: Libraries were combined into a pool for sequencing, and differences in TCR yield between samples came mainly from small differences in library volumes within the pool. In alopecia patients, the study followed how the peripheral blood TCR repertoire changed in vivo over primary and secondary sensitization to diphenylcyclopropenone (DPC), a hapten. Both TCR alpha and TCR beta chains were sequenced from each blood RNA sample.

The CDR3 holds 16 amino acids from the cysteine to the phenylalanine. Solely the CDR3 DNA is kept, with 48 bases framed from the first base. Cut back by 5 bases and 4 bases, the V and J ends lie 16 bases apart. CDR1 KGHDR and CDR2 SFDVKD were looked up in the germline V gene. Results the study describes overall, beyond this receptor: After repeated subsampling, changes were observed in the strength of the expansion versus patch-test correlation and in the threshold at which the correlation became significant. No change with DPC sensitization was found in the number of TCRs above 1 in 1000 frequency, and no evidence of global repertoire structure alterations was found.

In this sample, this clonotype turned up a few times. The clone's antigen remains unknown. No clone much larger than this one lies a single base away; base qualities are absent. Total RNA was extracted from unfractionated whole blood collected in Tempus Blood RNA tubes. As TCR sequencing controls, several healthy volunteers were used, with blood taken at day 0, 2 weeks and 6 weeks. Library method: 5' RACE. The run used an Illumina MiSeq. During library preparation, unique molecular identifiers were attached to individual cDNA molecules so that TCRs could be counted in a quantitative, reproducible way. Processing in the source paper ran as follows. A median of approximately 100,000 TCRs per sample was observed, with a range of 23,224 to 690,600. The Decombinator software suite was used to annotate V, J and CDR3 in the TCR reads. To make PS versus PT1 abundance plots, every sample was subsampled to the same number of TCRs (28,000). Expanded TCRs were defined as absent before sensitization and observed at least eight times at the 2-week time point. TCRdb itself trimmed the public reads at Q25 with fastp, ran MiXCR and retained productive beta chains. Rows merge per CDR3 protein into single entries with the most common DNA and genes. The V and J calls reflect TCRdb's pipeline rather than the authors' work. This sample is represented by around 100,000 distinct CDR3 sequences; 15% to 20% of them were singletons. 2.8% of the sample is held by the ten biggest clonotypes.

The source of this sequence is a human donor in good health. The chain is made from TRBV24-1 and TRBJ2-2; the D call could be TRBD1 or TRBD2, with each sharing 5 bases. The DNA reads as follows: TGTGCCACCAGTGGGCAGGGCCTGGCGGGCACCGGGGAGCTGTTTTTT. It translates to CATSGQGLAGTGELFF.